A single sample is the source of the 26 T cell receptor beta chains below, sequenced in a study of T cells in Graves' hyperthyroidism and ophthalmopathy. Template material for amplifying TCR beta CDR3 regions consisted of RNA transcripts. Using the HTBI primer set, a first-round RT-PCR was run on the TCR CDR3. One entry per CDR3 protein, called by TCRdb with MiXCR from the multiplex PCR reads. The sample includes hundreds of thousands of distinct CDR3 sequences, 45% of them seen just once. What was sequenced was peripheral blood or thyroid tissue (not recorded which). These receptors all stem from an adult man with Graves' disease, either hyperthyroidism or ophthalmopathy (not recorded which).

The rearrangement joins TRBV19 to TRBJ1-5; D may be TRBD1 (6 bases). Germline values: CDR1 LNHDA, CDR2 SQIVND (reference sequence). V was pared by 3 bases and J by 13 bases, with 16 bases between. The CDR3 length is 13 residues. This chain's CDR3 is CASSIRTVSNQHF. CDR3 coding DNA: TGTGCCAGTAGTATCCGGACAGTGAGCAATCAGCATTTT.

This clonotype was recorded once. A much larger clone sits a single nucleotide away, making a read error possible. As DNA, the CDR3 is TGTGCCAGCAGTGATTGGGACAGGGGCCAGCCCCAGCATTTT. It encodes CASSDWDRGQPQHF. The genes are TRBV2 and TRBJ1-5, with 10 bases fitting TRBD1. The V gene's germline CDR1 is SNHLY and CDR2 FYNNEI. The CDR3 consists of 14 residues. V dropped 3 bases and J dropped 7; count of bases not matched to a gene: 3.

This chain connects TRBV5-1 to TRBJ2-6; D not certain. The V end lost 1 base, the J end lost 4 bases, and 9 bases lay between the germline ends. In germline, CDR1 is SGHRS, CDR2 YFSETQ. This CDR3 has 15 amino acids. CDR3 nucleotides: TGCGCCAGCAGCTTGCTGGGTTTCGGGGCCAACGTCCTGACTTTC. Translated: CASSLLGFGANVLTF.

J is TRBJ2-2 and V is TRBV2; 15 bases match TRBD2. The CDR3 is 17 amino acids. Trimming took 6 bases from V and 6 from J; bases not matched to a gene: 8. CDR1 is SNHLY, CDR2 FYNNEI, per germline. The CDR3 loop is CASSHGLAGGPAGELFF. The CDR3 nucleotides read TGTGCCAGCAGCCACGGACTAGCGGGAGGGCCAGCCGGGGAGCTGTTTTTT.

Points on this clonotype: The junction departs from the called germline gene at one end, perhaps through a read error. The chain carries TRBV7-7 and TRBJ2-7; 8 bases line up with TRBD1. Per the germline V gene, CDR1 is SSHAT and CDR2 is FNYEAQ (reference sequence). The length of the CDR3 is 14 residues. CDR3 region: CASSNGQGSYEQHF. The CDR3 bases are TGTGCTAGTAGCAACGGACAGGGCTCCTACGAGCAGCACTTC.

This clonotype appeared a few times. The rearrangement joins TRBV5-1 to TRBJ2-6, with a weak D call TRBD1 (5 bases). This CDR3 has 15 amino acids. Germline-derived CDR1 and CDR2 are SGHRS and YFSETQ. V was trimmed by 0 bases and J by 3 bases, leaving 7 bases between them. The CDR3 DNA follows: TGCGCCAGCAGCTTGGCAGGGAATGGGGCCAACGTCCTGACTTTC. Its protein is CASSLAGNGANVLTF.

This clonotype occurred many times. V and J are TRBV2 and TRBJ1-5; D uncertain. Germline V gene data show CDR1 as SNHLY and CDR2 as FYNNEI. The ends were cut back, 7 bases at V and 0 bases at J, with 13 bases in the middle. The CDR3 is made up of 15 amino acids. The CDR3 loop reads CASKPRPYSNQPQHF. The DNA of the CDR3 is TGTGCCAGCAAACCCCGACCGTATAGCAATCAGCCCCAGCATTTT.

Written as DNA, the CDR3 is TGTGCCAGTAGTGCAATGGACAGGGGGGGACGGTATCAGCCCCAGCATTTT. It specifies CASSAMDRGGRYQPQHF. V is TRBV19 and J is TRBJ1-5, with 10 bases fitting TRBD1. Germline CDR1 and CDR2: LNHDA and SQIVND (reference sequence). The CDR3 runs 17 residues. The V segment lost 5 bases and the J segment 5 bases; nucleotides outside the gene matches: 12. The full variable domain, in which reference TRBV19 and TRBJ1-5 provide the parts outside the CDR3, is DGGITQSPKYLFRKEGQNVTLSCEQNLNHDAMYWYRQDPGQGLRLIYYSQIVNDFQKGDIAEGYSVSREKKESFPLTVTSAQKNPTAFYLCASSAMDRGGRYQPQHFGDGTRLSIL.

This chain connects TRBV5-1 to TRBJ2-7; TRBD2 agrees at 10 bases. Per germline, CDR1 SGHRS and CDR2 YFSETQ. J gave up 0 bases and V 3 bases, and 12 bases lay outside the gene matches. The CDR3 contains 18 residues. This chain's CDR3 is CASSSQGLAGGISYEQYF. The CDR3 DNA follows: TGCGCCAGCAGCTCACAGGGGTTAGCGGGAGGAATCTCCTACGAGCAGTACTTC.

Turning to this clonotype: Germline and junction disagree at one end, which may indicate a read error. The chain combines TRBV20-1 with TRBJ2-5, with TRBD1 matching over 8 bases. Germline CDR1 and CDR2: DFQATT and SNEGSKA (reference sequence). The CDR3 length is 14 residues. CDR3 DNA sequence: TGCACTGCTCGAACAGGGGGACGTTATGAGACCCAGTACTTC. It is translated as CTARTGGRYETQYF.

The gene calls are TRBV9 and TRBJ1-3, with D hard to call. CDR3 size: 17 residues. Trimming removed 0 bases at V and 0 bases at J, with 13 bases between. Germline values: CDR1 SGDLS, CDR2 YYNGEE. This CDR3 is CASSVAPGFTSGNTIYF. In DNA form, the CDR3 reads TGTGCCAGCAGCGTAGCTCCAGGCTTCACCTCTGGAAACACCATATATTTT.

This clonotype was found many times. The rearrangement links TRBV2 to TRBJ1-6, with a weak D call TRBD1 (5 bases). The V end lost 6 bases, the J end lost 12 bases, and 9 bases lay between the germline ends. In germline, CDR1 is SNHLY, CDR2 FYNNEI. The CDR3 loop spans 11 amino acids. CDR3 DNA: TGTGCCAGCAGGGGGACCCTACCCCTCCACTTT. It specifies CASRGTLPLHF.

CDR3 in amino acids: CAIRQTGGVNQPQHF. In DNA form, the CDR3 reads TGTGCCATCAGGCAAACAGGGGGCGTGAATCAGCCCCAGCATTTT. The J gene is TRBJ1-5, the V gene TRBV10-3; 9 bases fit TRBD1. Germline V CDR1 and CDR2: ENHRY, SYGVKD. Unmatched junction bases numbered 7, after V lost 6 bases and J lost 4 bases. This CDR3 spans 15 amino acids.

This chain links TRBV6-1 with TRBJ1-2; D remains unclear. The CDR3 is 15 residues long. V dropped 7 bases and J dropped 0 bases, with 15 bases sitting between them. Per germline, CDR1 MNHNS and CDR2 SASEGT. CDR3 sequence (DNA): TGTGCCAGCAACCTTCGTCCAGAGACTAACTATGGCTACACCTTC. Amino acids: CASNLRPETNYGYTF.

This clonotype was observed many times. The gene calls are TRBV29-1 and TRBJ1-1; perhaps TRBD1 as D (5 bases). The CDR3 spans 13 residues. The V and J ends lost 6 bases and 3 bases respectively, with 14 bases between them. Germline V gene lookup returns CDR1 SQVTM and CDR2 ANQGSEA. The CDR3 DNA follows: TGCAGCGTGCGTAAAAGGGGCGACACTGAAGCTTTCTTT. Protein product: CSVRKRGDTEAFF.

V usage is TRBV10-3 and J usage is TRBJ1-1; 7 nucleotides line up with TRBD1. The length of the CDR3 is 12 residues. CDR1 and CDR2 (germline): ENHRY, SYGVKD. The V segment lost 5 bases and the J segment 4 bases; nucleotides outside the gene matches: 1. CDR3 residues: CAISRQGTEAFF. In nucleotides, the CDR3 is TGTGCCATCAGTCGACAGGGCACTGAAGCTTTCTTT.

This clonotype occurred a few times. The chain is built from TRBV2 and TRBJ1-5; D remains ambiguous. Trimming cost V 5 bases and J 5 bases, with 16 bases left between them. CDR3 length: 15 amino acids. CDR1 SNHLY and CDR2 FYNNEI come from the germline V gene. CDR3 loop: CASSYDRKDYQPQHF. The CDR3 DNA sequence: TGTGCCAGCAGTTACGATCGCAAGGATTATCAGCCCCAGCATTTT.

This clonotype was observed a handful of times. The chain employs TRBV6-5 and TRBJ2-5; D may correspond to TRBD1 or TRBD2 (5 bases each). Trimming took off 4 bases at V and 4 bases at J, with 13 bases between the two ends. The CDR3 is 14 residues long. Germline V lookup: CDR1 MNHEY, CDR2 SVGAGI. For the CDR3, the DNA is TGTGCCAGCAGTTTATCCGGGACCACAGAGACCCAGTACTTC. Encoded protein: CASSLSGTTETQYF.

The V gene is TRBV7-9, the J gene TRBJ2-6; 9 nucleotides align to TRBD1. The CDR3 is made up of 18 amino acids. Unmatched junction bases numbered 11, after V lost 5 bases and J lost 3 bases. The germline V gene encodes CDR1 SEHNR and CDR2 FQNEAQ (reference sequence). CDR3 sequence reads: CASSHPGTGRFGANVLTF. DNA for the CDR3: TGTGCCAGCAGCCACCCCGGGACAGGGCGTTTTGGGGCCAACGTCCTGACTTTC.

The CDR3 coding sequence is TGTGCCAGCAGCCAGCGGACTAGTTATCCGAATGAGCAGTTCTTC. Residues: CASSQRTSYPNEQFF. V and J are TRBV7-8 and TRBJ2-1, with 7 bases fitting TRBD2. Germline trimming cut 5 bases from V and 7 bases from J; bases unmatched to any gene: 11. The CDR3 runs to 15 residues. Germline assignment: CDR1 SGHVS and CDR2 FQNEAQ.

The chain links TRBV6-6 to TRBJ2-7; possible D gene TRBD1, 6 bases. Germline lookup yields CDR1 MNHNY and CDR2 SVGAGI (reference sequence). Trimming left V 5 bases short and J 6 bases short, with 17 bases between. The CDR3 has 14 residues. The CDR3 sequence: CASSTGQTTGEQYF. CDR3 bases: TGTGCCAGCAGTACCGGACAGACTACGGGCGAGCAGTACTTC.

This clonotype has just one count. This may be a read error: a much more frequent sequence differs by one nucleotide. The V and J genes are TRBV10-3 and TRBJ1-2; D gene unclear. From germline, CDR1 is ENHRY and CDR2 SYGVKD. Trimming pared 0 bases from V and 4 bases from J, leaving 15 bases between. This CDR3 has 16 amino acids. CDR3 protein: CAISESKESPIYGYTF. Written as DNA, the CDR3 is TGTGCCATCAGTGAGTCGAAAGAGAGCCCGATCTATGGCTACACCTTC.

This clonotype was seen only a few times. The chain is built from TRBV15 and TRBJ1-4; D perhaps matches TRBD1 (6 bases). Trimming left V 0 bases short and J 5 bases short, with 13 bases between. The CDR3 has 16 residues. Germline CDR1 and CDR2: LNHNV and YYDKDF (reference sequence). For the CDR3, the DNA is TGTGCCACCAGCAGAGATCCAACAGGGCCCAATGAAAAACTGTTTTTT. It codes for CATSRDPTGPNEKLFF. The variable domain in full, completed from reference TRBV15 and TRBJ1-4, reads DAMVIQNPRYQVTQFGKPVTLSCSQTLNHNVMYWYQQKSSQAPKLLFHYYDKDFNNEADTPDNFQSRRPNTSFCFLDIRSPGLGDTAMYLCATSRDPTGPNEKLFFGSGTQLSVL.

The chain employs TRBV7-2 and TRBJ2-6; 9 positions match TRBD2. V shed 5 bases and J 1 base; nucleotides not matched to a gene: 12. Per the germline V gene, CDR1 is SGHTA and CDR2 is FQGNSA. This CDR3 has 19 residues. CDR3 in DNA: TGTGCCAGCAGCCCTTGGGTAGCGGGAGTAGGGTCTGGGGCCAACGTCCTGACTTTC. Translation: CASSPWVAGVGSGANVLTF.

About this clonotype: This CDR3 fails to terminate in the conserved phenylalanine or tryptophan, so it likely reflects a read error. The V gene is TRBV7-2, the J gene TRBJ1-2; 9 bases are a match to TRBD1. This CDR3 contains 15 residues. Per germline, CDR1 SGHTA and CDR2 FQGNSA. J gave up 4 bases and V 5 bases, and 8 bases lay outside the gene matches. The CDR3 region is CASSPGTGMGYGYTL. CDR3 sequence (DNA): TGTGCCAGCAGCCCAGGGACAGGGATGGGCTATGGCTACACCCTC.

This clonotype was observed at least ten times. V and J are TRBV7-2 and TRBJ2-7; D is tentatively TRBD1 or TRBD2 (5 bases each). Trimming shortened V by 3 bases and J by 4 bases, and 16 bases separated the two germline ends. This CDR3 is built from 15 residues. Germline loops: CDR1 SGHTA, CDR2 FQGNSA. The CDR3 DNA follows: TGTGCCAGCAGCTTCGACCGGGACGGCTCTTACGAGCAGTACTTC. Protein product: CASSFDRDGSYEQYF.